Following are 31 T cell receptor beta chains from one sample sequenced in a study of cytotoxic CD8 clonotypes in ibrutinib-treated CLL. Here immunoSEQ multiplex PCR was the method, and the copy in TCRdb shows in-frame clones only, minus some. The table records 150,000 to 200,000 clones, around nine tenths of them present only once. The sample here was PBMCs, taken at disease progression, from a patient treated with ibrutinib. These receptor sequences come from a human donor with chronic lymphocytic leukemia.

This chain connects TRBV5-5 to TRBJ2-3; no firm D call. This CDR3 has 14 amino acids. Germline CDR1 is SGHKS and CDR2 is YYEKEE (reference sequence). Trimming cost V 1 base and J 0 bases, with 6 bases left between them. Written as DNA, the CDR3 is TGTGCCAGCAGCTTGTTACTAAGCACAGATACGCAGTATTTT. As protein: CASSLLLSTDTQYF. The full variable domain, rest sourced from reference TRBV5-5 and TRBJ2-3, is DAGVTQSPTHLIKTRGQQVTLRCSPISGHKSVSWYQQVLGQGPQFIFQYYEKEERGRGNFPDRFSARQFPNYSSELNVNALLLGDSALYLCASSLLLSTDTQYFGPGTRLTVL.

This clone appeared a single time. The rearrangement uses TRBV7-2 and TRBJ2-3; 9 bases fit TRBD2. Trimming removed 1 base from V and 1 base from J; junction bases left unmatched: 12. CDR3 length: 19 residues. CDR1 and CDR2 from the germline V gene are SGHTA and FQGNSA. The CDR3 bases are TGTGCCAGCAGCTTAGATCCTAGCGGGACTACTTCTGGCACAGATACGCAGTATTTT. Amino acids: CASSLDPSGTTSGTDTQYF.

The rearrangement joins TRBV10-2 to TRBJ2-1; D is ambiguous. V gave up 6 bases and J gave up 3 bases, with 9 bases separating them. Per germline, CDR1 WSHSY and CDR2 SAAADI. The CDR3 spans 13 residues. The CDR3 is CASRDGNYNEQFF. The CDR3 DNA sequence: TGCGCCAGCAGGGACGGAAACTACAATGAGCAGTTCTTC.

In DNA form, the CDR3 reads TGTGCCAGCAGCCCTCGCGGGGGACTAGAGGAGACCCAGTACTTC. Its translation is CASSPRGGLEETQYF. The chain carries TRBV9 and TRBJ2-5, with 8 nucleotides matching TRBD2. The junction had 10 bases not matched to a gene; V was cut back by 4 bases and J by 5 bases. Germline V gene lookup returns CDR1 SGDLS and CDR2 YYNGEE. The CDR3 covers 15 residues.

J is TRBJ2-3 and V is TRBV27, with 9 bases matching TRBD1. Germline V gene data show CDR1 as MNHEY and CDR2 as SMNVEV (reference sequence). The V segment lost 5 bases and the J segment 0 bases; nucleotides outside the gene matches: 9. The CDR3 has 17 residues. CDR3 coding DNA: TGTGCCAGCAGTCAACCCACAGGGGGCCTAAGCACAGATACGCAGTATTTT. It specifies CASSQPTGGLSTDTQYF.

The CDR3 DNA reads TGTGCCAGCAGTGATCCGACAGGGGGCTACGAGCAGTACTTC. Its translation: CASSDPTGGYEQYF. The V call is TRBV25-1, the J call TRBJ2-7, with 9 bases that match TRBD1. The CDR3 loop spans 14 amino acids. Germline-derived CDR1 and CDR2 are MGHDK and SYGVNS. Germline trimming cut 3 bases from V and 3 bases from J; bases unmatched to any gene: 3.

V and J are TRBV11-3 and TRBJ2-1, with D perhaps TRBD1 or TRBD2 (6 bases each). Germline V gene data show CDR1 as SGHNT and CDR2 as YENEEA. V was cut by 5 bases and J by 10 bases, with 21 bases left in between. The CDR3 runs to 15 residues. As DNA, the CDR3 is TGTGCCAGCAGCCCACCACTAGGGGGGATCAGGGAGCAGTTCTTC. Translating it yields CASSPPLGGIREQFF.

The V call is TRBV5-1, the J call TRBJ2-1; TRBD2 matches at 12 bases. The CDR3 length is 15 residues. Germline CDR1 SGHRS, CDR2 YFSETQ. After removal of 2 bases from V and 12 bases from J, the junction contained 9 bases not matched to a gene. CDR3 nucleotides: TGCGCCAGCAGCTTTCGGCTAGCGGGAGGGGGTGGGCAGTTCTTC. Translating it yields CASSFRLAGGGGQFF.

The J gene is TRBJ1-6, the V gene TRBV4-1; 10 bases map to TRBD1. CDR3 length: 17 amino acids. Germline CDR1 is MGHRA and CDR2 is YSYEKL. V was clipped by 0 bases and J by 10 bases; unmatched bases: 9. The CDR3 is CASSQDSPGTGDSPLHF. The CDR3 bases are TGCGCCAGCAGCCAAGATAGCCCCGGGACAGGGGACTCACCCCTCCACTTT.

This chain links TRBV7-3 with TRBJ2-1, with D possibly being TRBD2 (5 bases). Per the germline V gene, CDR1 is SGHTA and CDR2 is FQGTGA. This CDR3 contains 14 residues. Deletions cut 3 bases from V and 8 bases from J, with 14 bases between. CDR3 sequence: CASSFAVLAHEQFF. The CDR3, as DNA: TGTGCCAGCAGCTTTGCAGTGCTAGCTCATGAGCAGTTCTTC.

The gene calls are TRBV9 and TRBJ2-7; 8 bases are shared with TRBD2. This CDR3 region has 15 residues. Germline V gives CDR1 SGDLS, CDR2 YYNGEE. The J segment lost 5 bases and the V segment lost 0 bases, leaving 7 bases of the junction unmatched. This CDR3 is CASSVGNPAGDEQYF. CDR3 DNA: TGTGCCAGCAGCGTAGGGAACCCAGCGGGAGACGAGCAGTACTTC.

This chain links TRBV4-2 with TRBJ2-7; D remains ambiguous. Germline values: CDR1 LGHNA, CDR2 YNFKEQ. The CDR3 runs to 15 residues. The V and J ends lost 1 base and 5 bases respectively, with 15 bases between them. CDR3 sequence reads: CASSQAEEKRHEQYF. The CDR3 nucleotides read TGTGCCAGCAGCCAAGCAGAGGAGAAGAGACACGAGCAGTACTTC.

This clone was recorded once. The chain is built from TRBV12-5 and TRBJ1-1; D gene unclear. Germline loops: CDR1 LGHNT, CDR2 FRNRAP. The V gene lost 5 bases and the J gene lost 3 bases, with 13 bases spanning the gap. This CDR3 contains 14 residues. CDR3 amino acids: CASGPDRSYTEAFF. CDR3 in DNA: TGTGCTAGTGGTCCCGACCGGAGTTACACTGAAGCTTTCTTT.

The rearrangement uses TRBV19 and TRBJ2-1; 9 bases match TRBD1. With 5 bases clipped from V and 4 bases from J, the junction kept 9 bases outside the gene matches. The CDR3 has 16 residues. Germline V gene lookup returns CDR1 LNHDA and CDR2 SQIVND (reference sequence). CDR3 amino acids: CASSPFGDRAYNEQFF. The CDR3 DNA follows: TGTGCCAGTAGTCCATTTGGGGACAGGGCATACAATGAGCAGTTCTTC.

The V and J genes are TRBV28 and TRBJ2-7; D remains ambiguous. Germline V CDR1 and CDR2: MDHEN, SYDVKM. Trimming removed 0 bases at V and 5 bases at J, with 5 bases between. This CDR3 region has 12 residues. This CDR3 is CASSLWNHEQYF. For the CDR3, the DNA is TGTGCCAGCAGTTTATGGAACCACGAGCAGTACTTC.

The sample holds a few counts of this clone. The V and J genes are TRBV28 and TRBJ2-2; tentatively, D is TRBD1 (6 bases). The CDR3 has 16 residues. V lost 5 bases and J 1 base, leaving 14 bases between the germline ends. The germline gives CDR1 MDHEN, CDR2 SYDVKM. The CDR3 spells CASSTRQAKNTGELFF. The CDR3 bases are TGTGCCAGCAGTACCAGACAGGCGAAGAACACCGGGGAGCTGTTTTTT. Variable domain in full (rest from reference TRBV28 and TRBJ2-2): DVKVTQSSRYLVKRTGEKVFLECVQDMDHENMFWYRQDPGLGLRLIYFSYDVKMKEKGDIPEGYSVSREKKERFSLILESASTNQTSMYLCASSTRQAKNTGELFFGEGSRLTVL.

V gene TRBV11-2 combines with J gene TRBJ2-3, with TRBD1 matching over 10 bases. The germline V gene has CDR1 SGHAT and CDR2 FQNNGV. The J segment lost 3 bases and the V segment lost 1 base, leaving 4 bases of the junction unmatched. The CDR3 totals 16 residues. The CDR3 spells CASSLVGDRGTDTQYF. The CDR3 DNA sequence: TGTGCCAGCAGCTTAGTAGGGGACAGGGGTACAGATACGCAGTATTTT.

This clone showed up just once. V gene TRBV11-3 combines with J gene TRBJ2-1, with 11 bases lining up with TRBD2. The germline gives CDR1 SGHNT, CDR2 YENEEA. This CDR3 is 19 amino acids long. V dropped 5 bases and J dropped 9; count of bases not matched to a gene: 21. CDR3 nucleotide sequence: TGTGCCAGCAGCCGAATCCGGCTCTTAGCGGGAGGGTCCTATGGTGAGCAGTTCTTC. Encoded protein: CASSRIRLLAGGSYGEQFF.

The chain joins TRBV7-9 to TRBJ2-7; 11 nucleotides line up with TRBD1. In germline, CDR1 is SEHNR, CDR2 FQNEAQ (reference sequence). The CDR3 contains 16 residues. The J segment lost 4 bases and the V segment lost 5 bases, leaving 10 bases of the junction unmatched. The CDR3 DNA reads as TGTGCCAGCAGCCTCTCAGCCGGGACAGGGGGTTACGAGCAGTACTTC. It encodes CASSLSAGTGGYEQYF. Combining the CDR3 with reference TRBV7-9 and TRBJ2-7 gives the whole variable domain DTGVSQNPRHKITKRGQNVTFRCDPISEHNRLYWYRQTLGQGPEFLTYFQNEAQLEKSRLLSDRFSAERPKGSFSTLEIQRTEQGDSAMYLCASSLSAGTGGYEQYFGPGTRLTVT.

The chain uses TRBV7-2 and TRBJ2-1, with 7 positions matching TRBD2. Germline CDR1 and CDR2: SGHTA and FQGNSA. V shed 5 bases and J 2 bases; nucleotides not matched to a gene: 6. The CDR3 is made up of 15 amino acids. The CDR3 loop is CASSALSGPYNEQFF. The CDR3 DNA reads as TGTGCCAGCAGCGCCCTTAGCGGGCCCTACAATGAGCAGTTCTTC.

The CDR3 nucleotides are TGTGCCAGCAGCGTAGTAGGCAGCGACAATGAGCAGTTCTTC. This codes for CASSVVGSDNEQFF. This chain links TRBV9 with TRBJ2-1, with unresolved D. Trimming shortened V by 0 bases and J by 5 bases, and 9 bases separated the two germline ends. The V gene's germline CDR1 is SGDLS and CDR2 YYNGEE. The CDR3 is 14 residues long.

This clone was seen a single time. J is TRBJ2-3 and V is TRBV5-1, with TRBD2 matching 7 bases. Per germline, CDR1 SGHRS and CDR2 YFSETQ. This CDR3 has 19 amino acids. Trimming cost V 2 bases and J 0 bases; bases outside gene matches: 15. Here the CDR3 DNA reads TGCGCCAGCAGCTTAGTATTGGCTAGCGGAGTATCTAGCACAGATACGCAGTATTTT. Amino acid sequence: CASSLVLASGVSSTDTQYF.

The chain employs TRBV28 and TRBJ2-7; the D gene is possibly TRBD1 (6 bases). The germline CDR1 and CDR2 sequences are MDHEN and SYDVKM. V was cut by 4 bases and J by 0 bases, with 19 bases left in between. The CDR3 sequence is 17 residues long. The chain's CDR3 is CASSSPVRDIDSYEQYF. DNA of the CDR3: TGTGCCAGCAGTTCACCCGTGAGGGACATCGACTCCTACGAGCAGTACTTC.

The V and J genes are TRBV6-5 and TRBJ2-7; D could derive from TRBD1 or TRBD2 (5 bases each). From germline, CDR1 is MNHEY and CDR2 SVGAGI. V lost 7 bases to trimming and J lost 1 base, with 14 bases between them. The CDR3 has 14 residues. The CDR3 sequence is CASNPGPDSYEQYF. The DNA for the CDR3 is TGTGCCAGCAACCCGGGACCAGATTCCTACGAGCAGTACTTC.

V is TRBV7-2 and J is TRBJ2-7; possible D gene TRBD1, 6 bases. The CDR3 has 12 amino acids. V lost 2 bases and J lost 4, with 6 bases in between. Per germline, CDR1 SGHTA and CDR2 FQGNSA. CDR3 sequence (DNA): TGTGCCAGCAGCTTACAGGGGTACGAGCAGTACTTC. Translating it yields CASSLQGYEQYF.

This clone showed up just a few times. V gene TRBV11-2 combines with J gene TRBJ1-1, with 7 nucleotides matching TRBD1. The CDR3 loop spans 16 amino acids. Looked up from germline, CDR1 is SGHAT and CDR2 is FQNNGV. V was pared by 4 bases and J by 0 bases, with 8 bases of the junction left unmatched. The CDR3 DNA reads TGTGCCAGCAGCTCTGCGAGGGGGCGATTGAACACTGAAGCTTTCTTT. Translating it yields CASSSARGRLNTEAFF.

The chain employs TRBV18 and TRBJ2-7, with 8 bases fitting TRBD1. The V gene end was trimmed by 3 bases and the J gene end by 3 bases; junction bases not matched to a gene: 4. This CDR3 region has 14 residues. Germline assignment: CDR1 KGHSH and CDR2 LQKENI. This CDR3 reads CASSPNRGDYEQYF. The CDR3 DNA reads as TGTGCCAGCTCACCGAACAGGGGGGACTACGAGCAGTACTTC.

V and J are TRBV6-1 and TRBJ1-2; 7 nucleotides match TRBD1. This CDR3 is built from 18 residues. V was pared by 2 bases and J by 4 bases, with 16 bases of the junction left unmatched. Per the germline V gene, CDR1 is MNHNS and CDR2 is SASEGT. DNA of the CDR3: TGTGCCAGCAGTGAAAAGGACAGGACCGCTACCGGGGGCTATGGCTACACCTTC. It codes for CASSEKDRTATGGYGYTF.

The V call is TRBV10-2, the J call TRBJ1-5; D call uncertain. The V and J ends lost 5 bases and 4 bases respectively, with 6 bases between them. CDR1 is WSHSY and CDR2 is SAAADI in the germline V gene. The CDR3 length is 12 residues. The CDR3 spells CASSLRNQPQHF. The DNA for the CDR3 is TGCGCCAGCAGTCTTCGGAATCAGCCCCAGCATTTT.

CDR3 coding DNA: TGTGCCAGCAGTGTAGAATCCGGCCCCGAGGAAACTTTCTTT. Its translation: CASSVESGPEETFF. The chain uses TRBV6-1 and TRBJ1-1; the D is unclear. V gave up 4 bases and J gave up 12 bases, with 21 bases separating them. Germline CDR1 and CDR2: MNHNS and SASEGT. The CDR3 runs to 14 residues.

The V call is TRBV18, the J call TRBJ2-7; 15 nucleotides line up with TRBD2. The V segment lost 2 bases and the J segment 7 bases; nucleotides outside the gene matches: 9. The CDR3 is 17 amino acids. The germline CDR1 and CDR2 sequences are KGHSH and LQKENI. The CDR3 sequence: CASSPTPGLAGGLEQYF. As DNA, the CDR3 is TGTGCCAGCTCACCAACACCGGGACTAGCGGGAGGACTAGAGCAGTACTTC.